These 26 T cell receptor beta chains came from one sample sequenced in a study of molecular identifiers for immune sequencing clone quantification. TCRdb re-called the PCR reads through MiXCR, storing one row per CDR3 protein. In the table there are under 650,000 distinct CDR3 sequences, 15% to 20% of which are singletons. The sample comprised naive CD8+ T cells from blood, with Jurkat cell RNA spiked in. As for subset: FACS-sorted CD8+CD4-CCR7+CD45RA+ naive T cells. The receptors originated from a human donor in good health. Some libraries in this study had Jurkat cell RNA spiked in.

The table lists this clonotype with many counts. The V gene is TRBV5-1, the J gene TRBJ2-7; maybe TRBD2 (6 bases). The CDR3 is 14 amino acids. With 0 bases removed from V and 2 bases from J, the gap between germline ends came to 9 bases. The V gene's germline CDR1 is SGHRS and CDR2 YFSETQ. The CDR3 DNA follows: TGCGCCAGCAGCTTGGGGGGGGTAACCTACGAGCAGTACTTC. Translated, it gives CASSLGGVTYEQYF.

In its sample, this clonotype was seen many times. The CDR3 coding sequence is TGTGCCAGCAGCTCGGACAGCACAGATACGCAGTATTTT. This gives the protein CASSSDSTDTQYF. This chain connects TRBV7-2 to TRBJ2-3; no clear D. The CDR3 consists of 13 residues. From germline, CDR1 is SGHTA and CDR2 FQGNSA. Deletions cut 4 bases from V and 0 bases from J, with 5 bases between.

The sample holds many counts of this clonotype. The V call is TRBV2, the J call TRBJ2-7; possibly TRBD1 for D (6 bases). CDR1 and CDR2 from the germline V gene are SNHLY and FYNNEI. Trimming shortened V by 7 bases and J by 5 bases, and 21 bases separated the two germline ends. CDR3 length equals 15 residues. CDR3 coding DNA: TGTGCCAGCACCGGATCACAGGGATCCATCCACGAGCAGTACTTC. It translates to CASTGSQGSIHEQYF.

This clonotype was recorded many times. The chain combines TRBV4-3 with TRBJ2-7, with D perhaps TRBD1 or TRBD2 (7 bases each). V was shortened by 4 bases and J by 1 base, with 17 bases between the two germline ends. CDR1 and CDR2 (germline): LGHNA, YSLEER. The CDR3 contains 16 residues. The CDR3, as DNA: TGCGCCAGCAGCCCCTCTGCGGGGGACAGATCCTACGAGCAGTACTTC. Residues: CASSPSAGDRSYEQYF.

This clonotype occurred many times. The gene calls are TRBV6-5 and TRBJ2-7, with D perhaps matching TRBD2 (5 bases). Looked up from germline, CDR1 is MNHEY and CDR2 is SVGAGI. The CDR3 has 13 residues. V gave up 2 bases and J gave up 5 bases, with 10 bases separating them. The CDR3 region has the DNA TGTGCCAGCAGTTACGACGACTATAACGAGCAGTACTTC. It encodes CASSYDDYNEQYF.

Many counts were recorded for this clonotype. The genes are TRBV29-1 and TRBJ1-2; no clear D gene. CDR1 and CDR2 (germline): SQVTM, ANQGSEA. The CDR3 is 12 residues long. The V gene lost 3 bases and the J gene lost 4 bases, with 9 bases spanning the gap. The CDR3 is CSVDGVLYGYTF. The CDR3 coding sequence is TGCAGCGTTGACGGGGTGCTCTATGGCTACACCTTC.

With respect to this clonotype: A much bigger clone sits one base away, suggesting this may be a read error. The chain uses TRBV4-1 and TRBJ2-5, with 10 bases aligning to TRBD2. The CDR3 loop spans 15 amino acids. Germline CDR1 reads MGHRA; CDR2 reads YSYEKL. CDR3 amino acids: CAGSPPLAGEETQYF. In DNA form, the CDR3 reads TGCGCCGGCAGCCCACCCCTAGCGGGAGAAGAGACCCAGTACTTC.

The sample holds many counts of this clonotype. This rearrangement joins TRBV7-9 to TRBJ2-5; D may be TRBD2 (5 bases). Trimming shortened V by 2 bases and J by 1 base, and 8 bases separated the two germline ends. There are 14 residues in the CDR3. Germline V gene data show CDR1 as SEHNR and CDR2 as FQNEAQ (reference sequence). CDR3 in DNA: TGTGCCAGCAGCTTATTAGCGACCCAAGAGACCCAGTACTTC. Encoded protein: CASSLLATQETQYF.

This clonotype was detected ten times or more. This sequence joins TRBV4-3 and TRBJ2-1; 9 nucleotides align to TRBD2. The CDR3 is made up of 16 amino acids. Germline CDR1 LGHNA, CDR2 YSLEER. V was pared by 4 bases and J by 10 bases, with 14 bases of the junction left unmatched. In DNA form, the CDR3 reads TGCGCCAGCAGCCCCACCGTGGCTAGCGGGGCGCAGGAGCAGTTCTTC. Protein: CASSPTVASGAQEQFF.

Ten or more counts support this clonotype. The chain is built from TRBV28 and TRBJ2-7, with 11 nucleotides matching TRBD2. Germline V CDR1 and CDR2: MDHEN, SYDVKM. The CDR3 is 16 amino acids. V gave up 3 bases and J gave up 1 base; unmatched junction bases: 5. The CDR3 coding sequence is TGTGCCAGCAGTTTCCTTAGCGGGAGGGCTTCCTACGAGCAGTACTTC. Protein product: CASSFLSGRASYEQYF.

This clonotype was seen more than once but under ten times. The chain employs TRBV6-6 and TRBJ2-2, with D unclear. CDR3 size: 15 residues. Deletions cut 2 bases from V and 0 bases from J, with 7 bases between. Germline V CDR1 and CDR2: MNHNY, SVGAGI (reference sequence). The CDR3 DNA reads TGTGCCAGCAGTTACACGTCTCCGAACACCGGGGAGCTGTTTTTT. The encoded protein is CASSYTSPNTGELFF.

This clonotype showed up many times. This chain uses TRBV4-1 with TRBJ2-7; perhaps TRBD1 as D (6 bases). CDR1 and CDR2 (germline): MGHRA, YSYEKL. The CDR3 is 16 amino acids. Trimming stripped 0 bases from V and 5 bases from J, with 17 bases between. The CDR3, as DNA: TGCGCCAGCAGCCAAGATCGGGGCCAGGGGTTCCACGAGCAGTACTTC. Translated, it gives CASSQDRGQGFHEQYF.

This clonotype was recorded a few times. This sequence joins TRBV7-9 and TRBJ2-7; the D gene is possibly TRBD1 (6 bases). Trimming removed 3 bases from V and 1 base from J, with 10 bases in between. Germline V gene lookup returns CDR1 SEHNR and CDR2 FQNEAQ (reference sequence). CDR3 length: 14 residues. The CDR3, as DNA: TGTGCCAGCAGCTTCCGGGACAAGTCCTACGAGCAGTACTTC. Its protein is CASSFRDKSYEQYF.

In this sample, this clonotype turned up a few times. The chain has TRBV3-1 and TRBJ2-1; tentative D call: TRBD1 (6 bases). Trimming left V 0 bases short and J 0 bases short, with 12 bases between. Germline loops: CDR1 LGHDT, CDR2 YNNKEL (reference sequence). This CDR3 contains 17 residues. The CDR3 DNA reads TGTGCCAGCAGCCAAGAATTGCAGGGGACCTCCTACAATGAGCAGTTCTTC. Protein product: CASSQELQGTSYNEQFF.

This clonotype was detected ten times or more. The V gene is TRBV4-2, the J gene TRBJ2-7; D is possibly TRBD2 (6 bases). CDR3 size: 15 residues. Germline lookup yields CDR1 LGHNA and CDR2 YNFKEQ. The V end was cut by 3 bases, the J end by 5 bases, with 17 bases between. The CDR3 DNA reads TGTGCCAGCAGCCAGCAGGTCGGGACTGTGGACGAGCAGTACTTC. This translates into CASSQQVGTVDEQYF.

This clonotype was counted between two and nine times. The rearrangement joins TRBV6-1 to TRBJ1-1; tentatively, D is TRBD1 (6 bases). This CDR3 comprises 13 residues. Germline V CDR1 and CDR2: MNHNS, SASEGT. Trimming stripped 6 bases from V and 6 bases from J, with 14 bases between. DNA for the CDR3: TGTGCCAGCAGGGGGGGCGGGGGGGCTGAAGCTTTCTTT. Its protein product is CASRGGGGAEAFF.

This clonotype was recorded a few times. The chain couples TRBV7-9 to TRBJ2-5, with D tentatively TRBD1 (6 bases). Looked up from germline, CDR1 is SEHNR and CDR2 is FQNEAQ (reference sequence). Trimming pared 2 bases from V and 1 base from J, leaving 11 bases between. The CDR3 covers 15 residues. CDR3 region: CASSLPLGGQETQYF. The CDR3 DNA is TGTGCCAGCAGCTTACCTTTAGGGGGCCAAGAGACCCAGTACTTC.

This chain joins TRBV28 and TRBJ2-1, with 14 bases that match TRBD2. CDR1 is MDHEN and CDR2 is SYDVKM in the germline V gene. Germline trimming cut 6 bases from V and 11 bases from J; bases unmatched to any gene: 15. This CDR3 has 17 residues. The CDR3 bases are TGTGCCAGCAGCCGTGAACGGACTAGCGGGAGGAAGGATAAGCAGTTCTTC. It translates to CASSRERTSGRKDKQFF.

The table lists this clonotype with many counts. V usage is TRBV9 and J usage is TRBJ1-1, with a possible D match to TRBD1 (5 bases). Germline V lookup: CDR1 SGDLS, CDR2 YYNGEE. Trimming stripped 3 bases from V and 5 bases from J, with 17 bases between. The CDR3 is 15 amino acids. The CDR3 nucleotides are TGTGCCAGCAGCGCTTCAGGGAATTTAGGAACTGAAGCTTTCTTT. Amino acids: CASSASGNLGTEAFF.

This clonotype was picked up many times. The V call is TRBV11-2, the J call TRBJ2-1; 12 positions match TRBD2. The V and J ends lost 1 base and 2 bases, in that order; junction bases with no gene match: 0. Germline V lookup: CDR1 SGHAT, CDR2 FQNNGV. The CDR3 runs 16 residues. CDR3 sequence (DNA): TGTGCCAGCAGCTTAGGACTAGCGGGAGCCTACAATGAGCAGTTCTTC. Translation gives CASSLGLAGAYNEQFF.

This clonotype was counted ten times or more. V gene TRBV12-3 or TRBV12-4 combines with J gene TRBJ2-5; D may be TRBD1 or TRBD2 (6 bases each). The V and J ends lost 7 bases and 0 bases respectively, with 15 bases between them. CDR3 length: 15 residues. As DNA, the CDR3 is TGTGCCAGCAAGCCCGGGGGCCCGTACCAAGAGACCCAGTACTTC. It translates to CASKPGGPYQETQYF.

Concerning this clonotype itself: A read error may explain this, as a much larger clone is one base away. CDR3 bases: TGTGCCACCAGGGGGGGGGATACGGATGAGCAGTACTTC. This codes for CATRGGDTDEQYF. The chain carries TRBV24-1 and TRBJ2-7, with 7 bases aligning to TRBD2. There are 13 residues in the CDR3. CDR1 and CDR2 (germline): KGHDR, SFDVKD. The ends lost 7 bases at V and 7 bases at J; junction bases unmatched: 9.

The rearrangement links TRBV5-1 to TRBJ2-7, with 10 bases aligning to TRBD1. Germline V lookup: CDR1 SGHRS, CDR2 YFSETQ. The trim removed 3 bases at V and 3 bases at J, leaving 6 bases unmatched. This CDR3 contains 15 residues. This CDR3 reads CASSWDRGEYYEQYF. CDR3 DNA sequence: TGCGCCAGCAGCTGGGACAGGGGCGAGTACTACGAGCAGTACTTC.

Remarks on this clonotype: A read error may explain this, as a much larger clone is one base away. The V call is TRBV5-3, the J call TRBJ1-1; D perhaps matches TRBD1 (5 bases). TRBV5-3 is an open reading frame whose function is uncertain. V was clipped by 8 bases and J by 5 bases, with 28 bases between them. The CDR3 has 17 residues. CDR3 nucleotides: TGTGCCAGCAGAAACCCCGAAGGCGGACGGGGCCGGACTGAAGCTTTCTTT. This encodes CASRNPEGGRGRTEAFF.

To note about this clonotype: A junction end diverges from the germline sequence, so it may reflect a read error. The chain is built from TRBV30 and TRBJ1-2, with D perhaps matching TRBD1 (5 bases). This CDR3 comprises 9 residues. Germline loops: CDR1 GTSNPN, CDR2 SVGIG (reference sequence). CDR3 in DNA: TGTGCCTGGGGGGGAGAGATTAACTTC. This encodes CAWGGEINF. Using reference TRBV30 and TRBJ1-2 for the parts outside the CDR3, the full variable domain is SQTIHQWPATLVQPVGSPLSLECTVEGTSNPNLYWYRQAAGRGLQLLFYSVGIGQISSEVPQNLSASRPQDRQFILSSKKLLLSDSGFYLCAWGGEINFGSGTRLTVV.

This clonotype appeared a few times. The gene calls are TRBV10-2 and TRBJ2-5; TRBD2 is a possible D gene (5 bases). This CDR3 is built from 14 residues. V lost 6 bases to trimming and J lost 2 bases, with 13 bases between them. Germline CDR1 WSHSY, CDR2 SAAADI. For the CDR3, the DNA is TGCGCCAGCAGCCTCTTCCGGAGGCAAGAGACCCAGTACTTC. Its protein is CASSLFRRQETQYF.